This TCR beta chain was sequenced for a study of T cells in tumors after PD-1 blockade. Germline V gene data show CDR1 as KGHDR and CDR2 as SFDVKD. V lost 4 bases to trimming and J lost 5 bases, with 17 bases between them. This CDR3 comprises 15 residues. Clones were read by immunoSEQ multiplex PCR, and TCRdb kept only the in-frame ones, dropping some. Of around 45,000 clones in the sample, approximately 79% were seen once. This clone was seen once. This sequence was found in a human donor with advanced basal cell or squamous cell carcinoma (not recorded which). The gene calls are TRBV24-1 and TRBJ2-7, with D perhaps being TRBD1 or TRBD2 (5 bases each). The sequencing used PBMCs, collected before anti-PD-1 therapy. In DNA form, the CDR3 reads TGTGCCACCAGTGACACCGGGACGCGTGACGACGAGCAGTACTTC. Protein: CATSDTGTRDDEQYF.